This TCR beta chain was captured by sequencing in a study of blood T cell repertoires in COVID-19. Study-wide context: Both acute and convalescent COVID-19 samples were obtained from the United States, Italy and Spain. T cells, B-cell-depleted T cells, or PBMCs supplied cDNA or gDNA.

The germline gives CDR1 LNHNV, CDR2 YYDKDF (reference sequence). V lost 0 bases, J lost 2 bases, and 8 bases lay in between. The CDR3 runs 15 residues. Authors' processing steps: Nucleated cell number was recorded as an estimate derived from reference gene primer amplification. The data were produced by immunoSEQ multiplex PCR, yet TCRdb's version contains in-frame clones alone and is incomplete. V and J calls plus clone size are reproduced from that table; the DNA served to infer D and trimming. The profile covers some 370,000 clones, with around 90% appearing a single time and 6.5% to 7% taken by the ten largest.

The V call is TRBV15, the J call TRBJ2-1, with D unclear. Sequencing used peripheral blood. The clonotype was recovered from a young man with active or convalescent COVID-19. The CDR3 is CATSREQHPYNEQFF. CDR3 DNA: TGTGCCACCAGCAGAGAACAGCATCCCTACAATGAGCAGTTCTTC. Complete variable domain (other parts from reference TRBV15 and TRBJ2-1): DAMVIQNPRYQVTQFGKPVTLSCSQTLNHNVMYWYQQKSSQAPKLLFHYYDKDFNNEADTPDNFQSRRPNTSFCFLDIRSPGLGDTAMYLCATSREQHPYNEQFFGPGTRLTVL.